This T cell receptor beta chain was profiled in a study of OX40 agonist ivuxolimab in advanced cancers. Study as a whole: Enrollees could have had prior anti-PD-1, anti-PD-L1 or anti-CTLA-4 therapy, which more than 30% had received.

This CDR3 comprises 15 residues. The V end lost 4 bases, the J end lost 0 bases, and 10 bases lay between the germline ends. Per germline, CDR1 SNHLY and CDR2 FYNNEI. Some clones are missing from TCRdb's copy, which holds only in-frame ones; the method was immunoSEQ multiplex PCR. The data contain approximately 120,000 clones, roughly 92% of them singletons. The sequence was obtained from an adult with an advanced solid tumor such as melanoma, head and neck, liver or kidney cancer. V and J are TRBV2 and TRBJ1-5, with a possible D match to TRBD1 (5 bases). Sequences were derived from CD4+ or CD8+ T cells sorted from blood, sampled in a trial of the OX40 agonist ivuxolimab. In nucleotides, the CDR3 is TGTGCCAGCAGTGGACAGCAGGATAGCAATCAGCCCCAGCATTTT. Translated: CASSGQQDSNQPQHF.